Below are 17 T cell receptor beta chains sequenced from a single sample in a study of beta chain features in type 1 diabetes. Whole-study findings and limits: Moderately but significantly shorter TCRB CDR3s were found in Type 1 diabetes patients in all four CD4+ subsets.

All of the isolated RNA was reverse transcribed, so expressed TCRB transcripts were sequenced. Produced via immunoSEQ multiplex PCR; TCRdb's table is partial and in-frame only. The table has around 340,000 clones, about a tenth seen once. No antigens are known for them. The sample taken for sequencing was central memory CD4+ T cells from blood. These receptors originate from a young man with type 1 diabetes.

The chain employs TRBV5-1 and TRBJ1-1; D not resolved. Germline V gene lookup returns CDR1 SGHRS and CDR2 YFSETQ. The CDR3 covers 16 residues. The V end lost 0 bases, the J end lost 0 bases, and 12 bases lay between the germline ends. Here the CDR3 reads CASSLAGSGMNTEAFF. CDR3 sequence (DNA): TGCGCCAGCAGCTTGGCCGGTTCGGGGATGAACACTGAAGCTTTCTTT.

This clone was seen ten or more times. This sample includes further DNA sequences coding for the same CDR3. The chain links TRBV7-2 to TRBJ2-3; D may be TRBD2 (6 bases). The V end lost 3 bases, the J end lost 0 bases, and 10 bases lay between the germline ends. This CDR3 is built from 15 residues. Germline CDR1 reads SGHTA; CDR2 reads FQGNSA. The CDR3 DNA reads as TGTGCCAGCAGCTTGTTAGCGGACAGCACAGATACGCAGTATTTT. Protein sequence: CASSLLADSTDTQYF.

This clone was detected only a few times. The V gene is TRBV30, the J gene TRBJ1-6; D might be TRBD1 (5 bases). The length of the CDR3 is 18 residues. V was shortened by 0 bases and J by 0 bases, with 15 bases between the two germline ends. The germline gives CDR1 GTSNPN, CDR2 SVGIG (reference sequence). CDR3 DNA sequence: TGTGCCTGGAGTGTAATGGCTGGGACGGGCTCCTATAATTCACCCCTCCACTTT. Protein sequence: CAWSVMAGTGSYNSPLHF.

The J gene is TRBJ2-3, the V gene TRBV7-9; TRBD1 might be the D (6 bases). Germline CDR1 SEHNR, CDR2 FQNEAQ (reference sequence). Trimming removed 7 bases from V and 4 bases from J, with 15 bases in between. The CDR3 loop spans 14 amino acids. Here the CDR3 DNA reads TGTGCCAGCACTCGCAGCGAGGGGGCAGATACGCAGTATTTT. It yields the protein CASTRSEGADTQYF.

The chain has TRBV7-2 and TRBJ1-1; 8 bases match TRBD1. The CDR3 is 15 residues long. Germline assignment: CDR1 SGHTA and CDR2 FQGNSA. Trimming cost V 5 bases and J 0 bases; bases outside gene matches: 5. The CDR3 loop is CASSLSQGVNTEAFF. The CDR3 DNA follows: TGTGCCAGCAGCCTGTCACAGGGGGTGAACACTGAAGCTTTCTTT.

This chain uses TRBV19 with TRBJ2-6; TRBD2 aligns across 9 bases. With V trimmed by 6 bases and J by 0 bases, 9 bases remained unmatched. Germline V CDR1 and CDR2: LNHDA, SQIVND (reference sequence). The CDR3 loop spans 18 amino acids. The chain's CDR3 is CASRTSGGTTSGANVLTF. Here the CDR3 DNA reads TGTGCCAGTAGAACCAGCGGGGGGACTACCTCTGGGGCCAACGTCCTGACTTTC.

The sample holds a few counts of this clone. The chain carries TRBV30 and TRBJ2-3; D perhaps matches TRBD1 (6 bases). With 1 base removed from V and 0 bases from J, the gap between germline ends came to 11 bases. This CDR3 has 15 amino acids. Looked up from germline, CDR1 is GTSNPN and CDR2 is SVGIG (reference sequence). This CDR3 reads CAWSAGRGSTDTQYF. CDR3 sequence (DNA): TGTGCCTGGAGTGCGGGCAGGGGCAGCACAGATACGCAGTATTTT.

This clone has ten or more counts. As DNA, the CDR3 is TGTGCCAGCACAGGGTTCGTGGGAAATCAGCCCCAGCATTTT. This sequence encodes CASTGFVGNQPQHF. The chain has TRBV28 and TRBJ1-5; a weak D match, TRBD1 (5 bases). V was shortened by 7 bases and J by 4 bases, with 14 bases between the two germline ends. Germline CDR1 is MDHEN and CDR2 is SYDVKM. CDR3 length: 14 residues.

The chain combines TRBV10-1 with TRBJ1-4; weak D call: TRBD1 (6 bases). This CDR3 has 12 residues. V lost 3 bases to trimming and J lost 10 bases, with 9 bases between them. In germline, CDR1 is WNHNN, CDR2 SYGVQD (reference sequence). The CDR3 DNA is TGCGCCAGCAGTGACGGGGGCCGAAAACTGTTTTTT. It is translated as CASSDGGRKLFF.

About this clone: This specimen includes other DNA sequences encoding the same CDR3. The chain is built from TRBV29-1 and TRBJ2-1; possibly TRBD2 for D (5 bases). Germline V gives CDR1 SQVTM, CDR2 ANQGSEA. CDR3 length: 12 amino acids. V lost 3 bases to trimming and J lost 3 bases, with 6 bases between them. The CDR3 loop is CSVEGDYNEQFF. DNA for the CDR3: TGCAGCGTTGAGGGAGACTACAATGAGCAGTTCTTC.

This clone came up a few times. This rearrangement joins TRBV14 to TRBJ1-6; perhaps TRBD1 as D (5 bases). Trimming pared 2 bases from V and 7 bases from J, leaving 9 bases between. Germline V gene data show CDR1 as SGHDN and CDR2 as FVKESK. The CDR3 contains 14 residues. The CDR3 reads CASSQWTPNSPLHF. The CDR3 DNA reads TGTGCCAGCAGCCAATGGACACCGAATTCACCCCTCCACTTT.

This clone was found a few times. V is TRBV7-9 and J is TRBJ1-6; maybe TRBD1 (5 bases). The CDR3 runs 15 residues. With 5 bases removed from V and 5 bases from J, the gap between germline ends came to 13 bases. CDR1 is SEHNR and CDR2 is FQNEAQ in the germline V gene (reference sequence). The CDR3 here is CASSPGTDNNSPLHF. The CDR3 coding sequence is TGTGCCAGCAGCCCGGGGACGGATAATAATTCACCCCTCCACTTT.

This clone was detected a few times. The chain couples TRBV14 to TRBJ2-7, with D perhaps TRBD2 (5 bases). Deletions cut 8 bases from V and 4 bases from J, with 12 bases between. The CDR3 covers 12 residues. Per germline, CDR1 SGHDN and CDR2 FVKESK. This CDR3 reads CASSTGGYEQYF. CDR3 bases: TGTGCCAGCTCGACCGGCGGGTACGAGCAGTACTTC.

The chain joins TRBV28 to TRBJ2-1; a possible D gene is TRBD1 (7 bases). The germline V and J ends were trimmed by 7 bases and 1 base, with 14 bases remaining between them. This CDR3 has 15 residues. Germline CDR1 reads MDHEN; CDR2 reads SYDVKM. The CDR3 region is CASIQGGASYNEQFF. In DNA, the CDR3 is TGTGCCAGCATCCAGGGGGGTGCATCCTACAATGAGCAGTTCTTC.

The sample holds a few counts of this clone. The chain has TRBV28 and TRBJ2-3, with 10 nucleotides matching TRBD1. This CDR3 is 18 amino acids long. V dropped 4 bases and J dropped 1; count of bases not matched to a gene: 11. Germline V lookup: CDR1 MDHEN, CDR2 SYDVKM. CDR3 protein: CASSSPSPGQGGTDTQYF. The CDR3 region has the DNA TGTGCCAGCAGTTCGCCCTCCCCCGGACAGGGGGGCACAGATACGCAGTATTTT.

CDR3 in DNA: TGTGCCAGCAGCATAGGGGCTAGCTTAGAGACCCAGTACTTC. Amino acid sequence: CASSIGASLETQYF. V usage is TRBV7-2 and J usage is TRBJ2-5; D may be TRBD1 or TRBD2 (5 bases each). The V end was cut by 5 bases, the J end by 4 bases, with 14 bases between. The CDR3 consists of 14 residues. CDR1 SGHTA and CDR2 FQGNSA come from the germline V gene.

The chain recombines TRBV5-1 with TRBJ1-2; D gene unclear. The CDR3 is 13 residues long. Trimming took 1 base from V and 0 from J, leaving 4 bases between them. Germline V CDR1 and CDR2: SGHRS, YFSETQ. In nucleotides, the CDR3 is TGCGCCAGCAGCTTGACAACTAACTATGGCTACACCTTC. Translated, it gives CASSLTTNYGYTF.